What follows is one T cell receptor beta chain and its context. Sequencing was performed with immunoSEQ multiplex PCR; in TCRdb, only in-frame clones are kept and a portion is missing. The sample lists 150,000 or so clones, 70% to 90% occurring once. This sample was included in a study of blood T cell repertoires in COVID-19. The specimen sequenced was peripheral blood. The receptor was isolated from a man aged 55 to 70 with COVID-19, enrolled during active disease.

Here the CDR3 DNA reads TGTGCCAGCAGCAACCCGTGGGACAGGGGTAGGGGGAGCGAGCAGTACTTC. This gives the protein CASSNPWDRGRGSEQYF. The chain is built from TRBV11-3 and TRBJ2-7; 10 bases line up with TRBD1. V was pared by 5 bases and J by 6 bases, with 16 bases of the junction left unmatched. There are 17 residues in the CDR3. Germline CDR1 SGHNT, CDR2 YENEEA.